Sequencing of this TCR beta chain was carried out in a study of blood T cell repertoires in COVID-19. V shed 0 bases and J shed 0 bases, with 10 bases lying between them. Germline V gene sequence: CDR1 KGHSH, CDR2 LQKENI. The CDR3 length is 16 residues. Libraries were prepared by immunoSEQ multiplex PCR; TCRdb keeps only in-frame clonotypes and omits some of them. The data contain roughly 380,000 clones, approximately 87% of them singletons. This clone showed up just once. The clonotype was recovered from a man aged 30-40 years who had recovered from COVID-19. Sequences were obtained from PBMCs or T cells enriched from blood (not recorded which). The chain links TRBV18 to TRBJ2-3; tentative D call: TRBD1 (6 bases). CDR3: CASSPPVGASTDTQYF. Here the CDR3 DNA reads TGTGCCAGCTCACCACCGGTGGGGGCTAGCACAGATACGCAGTATTTT.